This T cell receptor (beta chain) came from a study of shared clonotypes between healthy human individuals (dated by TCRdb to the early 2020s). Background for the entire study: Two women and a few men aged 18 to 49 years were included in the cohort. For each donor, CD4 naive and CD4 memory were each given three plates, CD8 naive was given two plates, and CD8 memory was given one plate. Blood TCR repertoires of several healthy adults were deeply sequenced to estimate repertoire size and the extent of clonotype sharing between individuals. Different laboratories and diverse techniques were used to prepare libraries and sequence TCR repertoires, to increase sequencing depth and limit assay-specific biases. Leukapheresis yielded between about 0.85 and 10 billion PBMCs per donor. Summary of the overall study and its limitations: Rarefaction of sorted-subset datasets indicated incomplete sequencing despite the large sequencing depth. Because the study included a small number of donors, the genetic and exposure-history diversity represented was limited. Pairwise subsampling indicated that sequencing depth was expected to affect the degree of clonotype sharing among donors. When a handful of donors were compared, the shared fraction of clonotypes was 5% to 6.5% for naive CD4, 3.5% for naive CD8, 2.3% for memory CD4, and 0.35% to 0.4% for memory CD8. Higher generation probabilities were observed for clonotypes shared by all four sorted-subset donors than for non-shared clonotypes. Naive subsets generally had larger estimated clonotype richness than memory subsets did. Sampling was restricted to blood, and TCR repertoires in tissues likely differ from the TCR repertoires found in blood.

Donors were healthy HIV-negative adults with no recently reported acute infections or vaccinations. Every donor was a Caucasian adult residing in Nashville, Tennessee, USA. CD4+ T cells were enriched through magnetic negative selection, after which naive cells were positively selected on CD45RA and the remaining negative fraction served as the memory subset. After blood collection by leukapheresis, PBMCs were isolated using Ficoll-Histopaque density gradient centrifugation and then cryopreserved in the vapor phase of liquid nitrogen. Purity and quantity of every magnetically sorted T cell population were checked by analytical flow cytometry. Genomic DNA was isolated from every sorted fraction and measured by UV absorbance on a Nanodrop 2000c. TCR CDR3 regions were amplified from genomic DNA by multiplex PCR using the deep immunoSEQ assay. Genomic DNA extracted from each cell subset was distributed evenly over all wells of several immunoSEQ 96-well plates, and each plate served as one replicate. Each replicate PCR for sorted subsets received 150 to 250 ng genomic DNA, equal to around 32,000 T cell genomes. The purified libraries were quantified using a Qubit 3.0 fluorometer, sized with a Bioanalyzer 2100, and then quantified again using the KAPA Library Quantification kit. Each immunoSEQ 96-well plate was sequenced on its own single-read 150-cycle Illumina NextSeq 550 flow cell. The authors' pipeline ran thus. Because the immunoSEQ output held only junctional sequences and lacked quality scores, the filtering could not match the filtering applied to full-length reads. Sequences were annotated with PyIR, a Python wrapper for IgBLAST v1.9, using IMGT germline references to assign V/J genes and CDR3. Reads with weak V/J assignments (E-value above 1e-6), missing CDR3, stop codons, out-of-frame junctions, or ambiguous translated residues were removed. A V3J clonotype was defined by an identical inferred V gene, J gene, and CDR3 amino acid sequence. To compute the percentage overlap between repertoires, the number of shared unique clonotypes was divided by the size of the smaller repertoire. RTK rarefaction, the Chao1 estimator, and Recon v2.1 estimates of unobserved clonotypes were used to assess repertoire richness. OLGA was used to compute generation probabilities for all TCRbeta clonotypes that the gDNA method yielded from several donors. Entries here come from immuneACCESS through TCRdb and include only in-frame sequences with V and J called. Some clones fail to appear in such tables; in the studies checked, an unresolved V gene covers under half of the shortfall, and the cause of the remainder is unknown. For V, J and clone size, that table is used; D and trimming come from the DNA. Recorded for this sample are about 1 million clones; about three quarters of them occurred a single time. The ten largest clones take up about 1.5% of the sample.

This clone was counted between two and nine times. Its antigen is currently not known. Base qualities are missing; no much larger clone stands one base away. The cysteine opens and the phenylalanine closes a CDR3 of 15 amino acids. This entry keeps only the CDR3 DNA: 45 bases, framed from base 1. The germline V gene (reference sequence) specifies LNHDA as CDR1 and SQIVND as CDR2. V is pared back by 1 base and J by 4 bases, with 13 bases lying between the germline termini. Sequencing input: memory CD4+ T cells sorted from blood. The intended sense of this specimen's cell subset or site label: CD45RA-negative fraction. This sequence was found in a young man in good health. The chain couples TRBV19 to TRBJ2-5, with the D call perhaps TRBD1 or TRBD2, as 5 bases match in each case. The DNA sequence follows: TGTGCCAGTAGTATAGGACGGGCAGGGAGAGAGACCCAGTACTTC. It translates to CASSIGRAGRETQYF. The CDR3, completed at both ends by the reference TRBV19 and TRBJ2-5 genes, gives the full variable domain DGGITQSPKYLFRKEGQNVTLSCEQNLNHDAMYWYRQDPGQGLRLIYYSQIVNDFQKGDIAEGYSVSREKKESFPLTVTSAQKNPTAFYLCASSIGRAGRETQYFGPGTRLLVL.